Presented here are 11 T cell receptor beta chains from one specimen sequenced in a study of blood T cell repertoires in COVID-19. TCRdb's table, derived via immunoSEQ multiplex PCR, lists solely in-frame clones and lacks some. This repertoire shows more than 250,000 clones, approximately 86% found once; its top ten account for about 3.6%. Sample: peripheral blood. The receptors stem from a man between 18 and 29 years old with active or convalescent COVID-19.

The chain uses TRBV6-6 and TRBJ2-1; a weak D match, TRBD1 (6 bases). The CDR3 consists of 20 residues. Germline CDR1 MNHNY, CDR2 SVGAGI (reference sequence). V was trimmed by 6 bases and J by 2 bases, leaving 29 bases between them. The CDR3 region has the DNA TGTGCCAGCAGCCCCGTTGATGGGACACAAGAAATCGAACCCTACAATGAGCAGTTCTTC. It encodes CASSPVDGTQEIEPYNEQFF.

The chain has TRBV20-1 and TRBJ2-7; D is possibly TRBD2 (6 bases). V dropped 6 bases and J dropped 4 bases, with 7 bases sitting between them. This CDR3 region has 10 residues. Looked up from germline, CDR1 is DFQATT and CDR2 is SNEGSKA (reference sequence). CDR3 residues: CSAGGYEQYF. The CDR3 nucleotides read TGCAGTGCGGGAGGTTACGAGCAGTACTTC.

J is TRBJ2-7 and V is TRBV5-4, with a weak D call TRBD2 (7 bases). V was clipped by 3 bases and J by 1 base, with 14 bases between them. Germline-derived CDR1 and CDR2 are SGHNT and YYREEE (reference sequence). This CDR3 spans 15 amino acids. The CDR3 reads CASSWGGGSSYEQYF. CDR3 DNA sequence: TGTGCCAGCAGCTGGGGGGGCGGGAGTTCCTACGAGCAGTACTTC.

The V call is TRBV2, the J call TRBJ2-3; D perhaps matches TRBD2 (5 bases). The V and J ends lost 3 bases and 6 bases respectively, with 19 bases between them. The germline CDR1 and CDR2 sequences are SNHLY and FYNNEI. This CDR3 has 16 residues. CDR3 bases: TGTGCCAGCAGTGAGGACTTCCTCCGACTGTCTGATACGCAGTATTTT. Translation: CASSEDFLRLSDTQYF.

The V call is TRBV13, the J call TRBJ1-1, with D possibly TRBD1 on 6 matching bases. The CDR3 is 14 residues long. Trimming took 3 bases from V and 3 from J, leaving 11 bases between them. Per the germline V gene, CDR1 is PRHDT and CDR2 is FYEKMQ (reference sequence). As DNA, the CDR3 is TGTGCCAGCAGCTTCCAGGGGCGGGACACTGAAGCTTTCTTT. Translation: CASSFQGRDTEAFF.

The chain has TRBV27 and TRBJ2-1, with D tentatively TRBD2 (5 bases). Per the germline V gene, CDR1 is MNHEY and CDR2 is SMNVEV (reference sequence). CDR3 length: 16 residues. With 0 bases removed from V and 3 bases from J, the gap between germline ends came to 12 bases. This CDR3 reads CASSLSQRNDYNEQFF. In DNA, the CDR3 is TGTGCCAGCAGTTTATCGCAGCGGAACGACTACAATGAGCAGTTCTTC.

The CDR3 loop reads CALRKPAPNTGELFF. The DNA for the CDR3 is TGTGCCCTCCGAAAGCCAGCGCCGAACACCGGGGAGCTGTTTTTT. This chain links TRBV9 with TRBJ2-2; D not resolved. CDR3 size: 15 residues. Germline values: CDR1 SGDLS, CDR2 YYNGEE. The germline V and J ends were trimmed by 10 bases and 0 bases, with 16 bases remaining between them.

This chain links TRBV9 with TRBJ2-3; D is uncertain. This CDR3 is built from 15 residues. Germline V gene sequence: CDR1 SGDLS, CDR2 YYNGEE. Trimming cost V 3 bases and J 4 bases, with 15 bases left between them. CDR3 sequence: CASSDSRLRADTQYF. For the CDR3, the DNA is TGTGCCAGCAGCGATTCTAGACTTCGCGCAGATACGCAGTATTTT.

The CDR3 DNA is TGTGCCAGCAGATCGCCCTCTACTAAATTCACAGGAGAGCAGTTCTTC. It encodes CASRSPSTKFTGEQFF. The chain recombines TRBV5-4 with TRBJ2-1; tentatively, D is TRBD1 (5 bases). V lost 5 bases to trimming and J lost 10 bases, with 25 bases between them. The CDR3 extends over 16 amino acids. From germline, CDR1 is SGHNT and CDR2 YYREEE (reference sequence). Filled out from reference TRBV5-4 and TRBJ2-1, the complete variable domain reads ETGVTQSPTHLIKTRGQQVTLRCSSQSGHNTVSWYQQALGQGPQFIFQYYREEENGRGNFPPRFSGLQFPNYSSELNVNALELDDSALYLCASRSPSTKFTGEQFFGPGTRLTVL.

In its sample, this clone was seen once. The genes are TRBV7-8 and TRBJ2-7; 11 bases are shared with TRBD2. The CDR3 runs to 17 residues. CDR1 SGHVS and CDR2 FQNEAQ come from the germline V gene. The ends lost 5 bases at V and 0 bases at J; junction bases unmatched: 9. The CDR3, as DNA: TGTGCCAGCAGCCACATACCTAGCGGGAGGTCCTCCTACGAGCAGTACTTC. Translating it yields CASSHIPSGRSSYEQYF.

The chain has TRBV7-9 and TRBJ1-2; a weak D match, TRBD1 (5 bases). Germline V gives CDR1 SEHNR, CDR2 FQNEAQ (reference sequence). The CDR3 covers 15 residues. The V gene lost 3 bases and the J gene lost 2 bases, with 13 bases spanning the gap. CDR3 nucleotide sequence: TGTGCCAGCAGCTTTTCGGACACCACCAACTATGGCTACACCTTC. Residues: CASSFSDTTNYGYTF.